These 10 T cell receptor beta chains originate from one sample sequenced in a study of brain T cells in children with intractable seizures. Time point given: blood from clinic visit 5 months post-surgery; TSC patient then seizure free. The repertoire was sequenced with immunoSEQ multiplex PCR; TCRdb's copy has only in-frame clones and lacks some. The sample yields about 320,000 clones, about 93% seen once. The sample here was peripheral blood, taken roughly 5 months after surgery. The receptor source for this set is a boy under two years old with tuberous sclerosis and intractable seizures.

J is TRBJ2-7 and V is TRBV19; 8 positions match TRBD2. CDR1 and CDR2 (germline): LNHDA, SQIVND (reference sequence). Losses at the gene ends were 5 bases for V and 2 bases for J; bases not matched to a gene: 8. CDR3 length: 15 residues. The DNA for the CDR3 is TGTGCCAGTAGTGCCGGGGGGGGTCAAGCCTACGAGCAGTACTTC. Translated: CASSAGGGQAYEQYF.

V and J are TRBV12-3 or TRBV12-4 and TRBJ1-1; D is perhaps TRBD1 (6 bases). V was trimmed by 6 bases and J by 4 bases, leaving 12 bases between them. This CDR3 contains 13 residues. The CDR3 here is CASSPDSPTEAFF. The CDR3 region has the DNA TGTGCCAGCAGCCCGGACAGTCCCACTGAAGCTTTCTTT.

V and J are TRBV7-8 and TRBJ2-5; 9 nucleotides align to TRBD2. V gave up 8 bases and J gave up 5 bases; unmatched junction bases: 6. The CDR3 loop spans 13 amino acids. Germline V lookup: CDR1 SGHVS, CDR2 FQNEAQ. CDR3 sequence: CASCGGAGETQYF. The DNA for the CDR3 is TGTGCCAGCTGCGGGGGGGCCGGGGAGACCCAGTACTTC.

This chain links TRBV7-2 with TRBJ1-6; the D is unclear. The CDR3 has 17 residues. Deletions cut 1 base from V and 4 bases from J, with 14 bases between. Germline assignment: CDR1 SGHTA and CDR2 FQGNSA. The CDR3 reads CASSLGPGGPYNSPLHF. As DNA, the CDR3 is TGTGCCAGCAGCTTAGGACCGGGAGGGCCTTATAATTCACCCCTCCACTTT.

This chain uses TRBV19 with TRBJ1-1; 11 bases fit TRBD1. The germline V gene has CDR1 LNHDA and CDR2 SQIVND (reference sequence). Trimming took 6 bases from V and 5 from J; bases not matched to a gene: 2. This CDR3 spans 13 amino acids. In DNA, the CDR3 is TGTGCCAGTAGGGACAGGGGGCGGACTGAAGCTTTCTTT. Protein sequence: CASRDRGRTEAFF.

As concerns this clone: This CDR3 is also generated by other DNA sequences in the sample. J is TRBJ1-1 and V is TRBV10-3; D is undetermined. Germline lookup yields CDR1 ENHRY and CDR2 SYGVKD. V gave up 2 bases and J gave up 1 base, with 8 bases separating them. There are 14 residues in the CDR3. CDR3 in amino acids: CAISEGPSNTEAFF. CDR3 sequence (DNA): TGTGCCATCAGTGAGGGACCGTCGAACACTGAAGCTTTCTTT.

CDR3 loop: CASSLGGSGTEAFF. In DNA, the CDR3 is TGTGCCAGCAGCTTGGGGGGGTCGGGCACTGAAGCTTTCTTT. This chain links TRBV7-8 with TRBJ1-1, with a possible D match to TRBD1 (5 bases). CDR3 length: 14 amino acids. V gave up 3 bases and J gave up 4 bases, with 12 bases separating them. The germline V gene has CDR1 SGHVS and CDR2 FQNEAQ.

V gene TRBV18 combines with J gene TRBJ2-1; TRBD1 or TRBD2 may be the D gene (6 bases each). The V end was cut by 0 bases, the J end by 6 bases, with 18 bases between. Germline V gives CDR1 KGHSH, CDR2 LQKENI. The CDR3 loop spans 17 amino acids. The CDR3 region has the DNA TGTGCCAGCTCACCACCGGGGGGCAGGGGCACCTCCAATGAGCAGTTCTTC. This gives the protein CASSPPGGRGTSNEQFF.

This rearrangement joins TRBV7-2 to TRBJ2-1; TRBD2 aligns across 9 bases. The CDR3 length is 16 residues. Germline V CDR1 and CDR2: SGHTA, FQGNSA. Trimming at V came to 3 bases and at J to 7 bases, leaving 10 bases not matched to a gene. Here the CDR3 DNA reads TGTGCCAGCAGCTTTCCGGGCGGGGGGGCAATAAATGAGCAGTTCTTC. Translated: CASSFPGGGAINEQFF.

This chain joins TRBV19 and TRBJ2-3, with 12 bases matching TRBD2. This CDR3 is 16 amino acids long. Trimming cost V 5 bases and J 5 bases; bases outside gene matches: 8. CDR1 and CDR2 from the germline V gene are LNHDA and SQIVND (reference sequence). CDR3 DNA sequence: TGTGCCAGTAGTTGGGGCGAGGGACTAGCGGGAGATACGCAGTATTTT. Protein product: CASSWGEGLAGDTQYF.